These 7 T cell receptor beta chains came from one sample sequenced in a study of shared clonotypes between healthy human individuals. Produced via immunoSEQ multiplex PCR; TCRdb's table is partial and in-frame only. The sample shows over a million clones, roughly 96% of them seen only once. The sequenced material came from naive CD4+ T cells sorted from blood. This sample's subset: CD45RA+ positively selected. Every receptor here comes from a man aged 25-45 years in good health.

The J gene is TRBJ2-3, the V gene TRBV5-6, with D maybe TRBD2 (5 bases). The CDR3 is made up of 16 amino acids. From germline, CDR1 is SGHDT and CDR2 YYEEEE. V was clipped by 0 bases and J by 2 bases, with 13 bases between them. Here the CDR3 reads CASSLASGWDTDTQYF. CDR3 sequence (DNA): TGTGCCAGCAGCTTGGCGAGCGGATGGGACACAGATACGCAGTATTTT.

A word on this clone: The identical CDR3 is also encoded by other nucleotide sequences in the sample. This sequence joins TRBV5-1 and TRBJ2-1; tentative D call: TRBD1 (6 bases). Germline loops: CDR1 SGHRS, CDR2 YFSETQ. The CDR3 covers 15 residues. V shed 0 bases and J shed 4 bases, with 11 bases lying between them. CDR3 DNA sequence: TGCGCCAGCAGCTTGGACAGGGCGGTTTACAATGAGCAGTTCTTC. This translates into CASSLDRAVYNEQFF.

This sequence joins TRBV6-5 and TRBJ1-1; 9 bases line up with TRBD1. CDR3 length: 13 amino acids. The V and J ends lost 4 bases and 5 bases, in that order; junction bases with no gene match: 2. The germline V gene encodes CDR1 MNHEY and CDR2 SVGAGI. Here the CDR3 DNA reads TGTGCCAGCAGTTTTGGACAGGGGACTGAAGCTTTCTTT. This sequence encodes CASSFGQGTEAFF.

The chain joins TRBV7-2 to TRBJ2-5; D tentatively reads TRBD1 or TRBD2 (5 bases each). The germline gives CDR1 SGHTA, CDR2 FQGNSA. The V end lost 6 bases, the J end lost 5 bases, and 22 bases lay between the germline ends. The CDR3 contains 16 residues. The CDR3 DNA follows: TGTGCCAGCAGGTCTGGGGTGGGGGTTATCATGGAGACCCAGTACTTC. Amino acids: CASRSGVGVIMETQYF.

The chain is built from TRBV2 and TRBJ1-1; the D is unclear. V was clipped by 3 bases and J by 3 bases, with 11 bases between them. Germline CDR1 SNHLY, CDR2 FYNNEI. The CDR3 runs 14 residues. The CDR3 DNA follows: TGTGCCAGCAGTGATTTGGGTCGGGACACTGAAGCTTTCTTT. Its translation is CASSDLGRDTEAFF.

This chain joins TRBV6-5 and TRBJ2-5, with D unclear. CDR1 MNHEY and CDR2 SVGAGI come from the germline V gene. Trimming took 9 bases from V and 1 from J, leaving 9 bases between them. The CDR3 is made up of 12 amino acids. The CDR3, as DNA: TGTGCCAGATGGACCTTCCAAGAGACCCAGTACTTC. Protein sequence: CARWTFQETQYF.

The rearrangement uses TRBV4-3 and TRBJ2-1; 9 bases align to TRBD1. The CDR3 has 14 amino acids. J was trimmed by 7 bases and V by 4 bases; bases with no gene match: 5. Germline CDR1 and CDR2: LGHNA and YSLEER. As DNA, the CDR3 is TGCGCCAGCAGCCGAGACAGGGGGGCGAATGAGCAGTTCTTC. It yields the protein CASSRDRGANEQFF.